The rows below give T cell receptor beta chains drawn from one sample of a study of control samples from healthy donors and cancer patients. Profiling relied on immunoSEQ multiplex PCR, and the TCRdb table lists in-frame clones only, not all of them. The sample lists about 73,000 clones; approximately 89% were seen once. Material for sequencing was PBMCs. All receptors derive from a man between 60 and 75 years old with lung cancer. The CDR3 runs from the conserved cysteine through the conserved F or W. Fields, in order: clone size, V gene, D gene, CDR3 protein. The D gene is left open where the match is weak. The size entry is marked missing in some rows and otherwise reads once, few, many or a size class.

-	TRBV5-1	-	CASSQDSTDTQYF
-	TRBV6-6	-	CASSYSIRDTQYF
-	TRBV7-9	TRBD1	CASSTATGRNTEAFF
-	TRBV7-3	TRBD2	CASSLRPLAGANEQFF
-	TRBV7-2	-	CASSPAGGGRNEKLFF
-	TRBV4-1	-	CASSQGNQLNEKLFF
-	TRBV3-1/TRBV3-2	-	CASSQLPPGESYEQYF
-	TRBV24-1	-	CATSETGKQETQYF
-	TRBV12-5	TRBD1	CASGLVTGGDQPQHF
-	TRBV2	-	CASSAQANNSPLHF
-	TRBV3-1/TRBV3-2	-	CASSRGPPADTQYF
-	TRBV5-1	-	CASSLTSGDSPLHF
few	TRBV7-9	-	CASSLAEGDQPQHF
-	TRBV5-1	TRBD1	CASSLGDRDSYEQYF
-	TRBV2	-	CASSEAGVTGPYNEQFF
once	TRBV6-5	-	CATLPVGRAGNTIYF
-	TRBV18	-	CASSPRSGRPGNTIYF
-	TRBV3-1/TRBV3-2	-	CASSQGGDSIYF
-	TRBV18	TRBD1	CASSRAGQGATNEKLFF
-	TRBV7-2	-	CASSLMGGGGLSSTDTQYF
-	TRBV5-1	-	CASSLTRSTNYGYTF
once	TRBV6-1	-	CASSDGRKAFF
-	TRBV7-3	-	CASSLTGVTEAFF
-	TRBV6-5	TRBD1	CASSLTRDSSYGYTF